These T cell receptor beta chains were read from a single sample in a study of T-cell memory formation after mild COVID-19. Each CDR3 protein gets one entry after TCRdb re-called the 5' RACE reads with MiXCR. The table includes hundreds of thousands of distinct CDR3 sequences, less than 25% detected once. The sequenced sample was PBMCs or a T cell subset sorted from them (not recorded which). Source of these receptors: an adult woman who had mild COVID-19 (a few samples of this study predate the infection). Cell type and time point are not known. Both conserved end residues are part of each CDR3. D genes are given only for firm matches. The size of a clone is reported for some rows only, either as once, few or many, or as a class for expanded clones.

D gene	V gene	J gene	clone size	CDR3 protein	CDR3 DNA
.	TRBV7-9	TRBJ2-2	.	CASSSRPEGTGELFF	TGTGCCAGCAGCAGCAGACCGGAAGGGACCGGGGAGCTGTTTTTT
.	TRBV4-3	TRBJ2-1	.	CASSQGQFTTDEQLF	TGCGCCAGCAGCCAAGGCCAATTCACTACGGATGAGCAGTTATTC
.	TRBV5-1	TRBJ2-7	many	CASSFSPVPVTYEQYF	TGCGCCAGCAGCTTTTCACCCGTGCCAGTTACCTACGAGCAGTACTTC
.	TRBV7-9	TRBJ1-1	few	CASSLGHPDVSEAFF	TGTGCCAGCAGCTTAGGACACCCAGATGTGAGTGAAGCTTTCTTT
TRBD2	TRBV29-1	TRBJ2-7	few	CSVTGTSGSYEQYF	TGCAGCGTTACCGGGACTAGCGGGAGTTACGAGCAGTACTTC
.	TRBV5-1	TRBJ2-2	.	CASSLRRTEANTGELFF	TGCGCCAGCAGCTTACGAAGGACAGAAGCGAACACCGGGGAGCTGTTTTTT
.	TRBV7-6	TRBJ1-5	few	CASSRGGGRNQPQHF	TGTGCCAGCAGCCGCGGCGGGGGGCGAAATCAGCCCCAGCATTTT
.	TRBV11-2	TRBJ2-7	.	CASSLEARAEQYF	TGTGCCAGCAGCTTAGAAGCCAGGGCCGAGCAGTACTTC
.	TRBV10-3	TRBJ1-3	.	CAISESPMQRISGNTIYF	TGTGCCATCAGTGAGTCCCCTATGCAGCGCATCTCTGGAAACACCATATATTTT
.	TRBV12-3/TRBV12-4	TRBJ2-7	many	CASSSNSGTYEQYF	TGTGCCAGCAGTTCTAACTCAGGGACCTACGAGCAGTACTTC
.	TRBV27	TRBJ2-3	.	CASSWRLRGKFTDTQYF	TGTGCCAGCAGTTGGAGGTTGCGCGGGAAATTCACAGATACGCAGTATTTT
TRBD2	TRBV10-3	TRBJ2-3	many	CAISESGTSGDTDTQYF	TGTGCCATCAGTGAGTCGGGGACTAGCGGGGACACAGATACGCAGTATTTT
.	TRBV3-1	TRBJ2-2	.	CASSQGRASGELFF	TGTGCCAGCAGCCAGGGAAGGGCCTCCGGGGAGCTGTTTTTT
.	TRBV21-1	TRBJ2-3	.	CASSKDPSGRKTDTQYF	TGTGCCAGCAGCAAAGATCCTAGCGGGAGGAAAACAGATACGCAGTATTTT
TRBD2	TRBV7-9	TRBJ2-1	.	CATRRQGGYNEQFF	TGTGCCACCCGCCGGCAGGGAGGGTACAATGAGCAGTTCTTC
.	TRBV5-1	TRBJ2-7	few	CASSLAYDGAYEQYF	TGCGCCAGCAGCTTGGCCTACGATGGTGCCTACGAGCAGTACTTC
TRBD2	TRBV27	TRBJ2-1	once	CASREGGLAGGYNEQFF	TGTGCCAGCAGGGAGGGGGGACTAGCGGGAGGCTACAATGAGCAGTTCTTC
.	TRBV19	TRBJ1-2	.	CASSTWGNPIYGYTF	TGTGCCAGTAGCACCTGGGGGAACCCCATCTATGGCTACACCTTC
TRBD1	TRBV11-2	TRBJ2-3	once	CASSRPGGHSTDTQYF	TGTGCCAGCAGCCGGCCAGGGGGCCATAGCACAGATACGCAGTATTTT
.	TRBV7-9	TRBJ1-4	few	CASSLAAGTTNEKLFF	TGTGCCAGCAGCTTGGCCGCAGGGACCACTAATGAAAAACTGTTTTTT
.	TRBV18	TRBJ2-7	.	CASSPPPGQPKPYEQYF	TGTGCCAGCTCACCCCCACCCGGGCAGCCTAAGCCTTACGAGCAGTACTTC
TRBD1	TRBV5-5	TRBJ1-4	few	CASSLEVFRDSDVVTTNEKLFF	TGTGCCAGCAGCTTGGAGGTATTCCGGGACAGCGACGTCGTTACAACTAATGAAAAACTGTTTTTT
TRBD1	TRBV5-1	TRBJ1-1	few	CASSWGDRGRLNTEAFF	TGCGCCAGCAGCTGGGGGGACAGGGGAAGGCTGAACACTGAAGCTTTCTTT
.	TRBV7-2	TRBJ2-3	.	CASSFYGRGTDTQYF	TGTGCCAGCAGCTTCTACGGGAGAGGCACAGATACGCAGTATTTT
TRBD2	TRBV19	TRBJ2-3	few	CASSIRLAGTDTQYF	TGTGCCAGTAGTATCCGGCTAGCGGGCACAGATACGCAGTATTTT
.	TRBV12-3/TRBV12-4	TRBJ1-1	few	CASSLPQVRRNTEAFF	TGTGCCAGCAGTTTACCCCAAGTCAGGAGGAACACTGAAGCTTTCTTT
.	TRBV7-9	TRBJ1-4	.	CASSDGRRSATNEKLFF	TGTGCCAGCAGCGACGGACGCCGGAGCGCAACTAATGAAAAACTGTTTTTT
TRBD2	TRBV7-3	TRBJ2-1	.	CASSLLSGGSYNEQFF	TGTGCCAGCAGCTTATTGTCGGGAGGCTCCTACAATGAGCAGTTCTTC
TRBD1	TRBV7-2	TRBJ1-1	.	CASSYNRGQGEAFF	TGTGCCAGCAGTTATAACAGGGGGCAGGGTGAAGCTTTCTTT
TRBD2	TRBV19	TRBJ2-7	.	CASPGLAGVRYEQYF	TGTGCCAGTCCCGGACTAGCGGGAGTGAGGTACGAGCAGTACTTC
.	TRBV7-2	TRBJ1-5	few	CASSLGHRGKGQPQHF	TGTGCCAGCAGCCTAGGACATCGGGGTAAAGGTCAGCCCCAGCATTTT
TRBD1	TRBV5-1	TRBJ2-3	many	CASSPGQGSDTQYF	TGTGCCAGCAGCCCAGGACAGGGATCAGATACGCAGTATTTT
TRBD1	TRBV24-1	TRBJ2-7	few	CATSGWGQGAGYEQYF	TGTGCCACCAGTGGCTGGGGACAGGGGGCTGGCTACGAGCAGTACTTC
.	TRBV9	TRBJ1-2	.	CASSVEDFGGYTF	TGTGCCAGCAGCGTAGAAGACTTTGGGGGCTACACCTTC
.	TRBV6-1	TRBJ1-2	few	CASSPLAADGNGYTF	TGTGCCAGCAGTCCACTGGCGGCAGACGGAAATGGCTACACCTTC
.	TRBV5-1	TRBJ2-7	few	CASSPGTENGEQYF	TGCGCCAGCAGCCCCGGGACGGAGAACGGCGAGCAGTACTTC
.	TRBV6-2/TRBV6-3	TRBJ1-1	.	CASSYSKQRLNTEAFF	TGTGCCAGCAGTTACTCGAAACAGCGATTGAACACTGAAGCTTTCTTT
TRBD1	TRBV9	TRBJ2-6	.	CASNLDGQVAGANVLTF	TGTGCCAGCAACTTAGATGGACAGGTAGCAGGGGCCAACGTCCTGACTTTC
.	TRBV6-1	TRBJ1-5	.	CASRAGARTHLF	TGTGCCAGCAGGGCAGGGGCCCGGACCCACCTTTTT
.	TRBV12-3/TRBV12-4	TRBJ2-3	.	CASSFSRRDTQYF	TGTGCCAGCAGTTTTTCTAGACGGGATACGCAGTATTTT
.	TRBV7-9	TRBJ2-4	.	CASSLARGKNIQYF	TGTGCCAGCAGCTTAGCCAGGGGCAAAAACATTCAGTACTTC
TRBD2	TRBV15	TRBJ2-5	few	CATRTLAGAFQETQYF	TGTGCCACCAGGACTTTAGCGGGGGCCTTCCAAGAGACCCAGTACTTC
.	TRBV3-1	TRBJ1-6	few	CASSQGHNSPLHF	TGTGCCAGCAGCCAAGGACATAATTCACCCCTCCACTTT
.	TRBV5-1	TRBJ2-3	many	CASRHTDTQYF	TGCGCCAGCAGACACACAGATACGCAGTATTTT
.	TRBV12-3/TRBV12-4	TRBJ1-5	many	CASGHTPPGQPQHF	TGTGCCAGCGGCCATACCCCCCCCGGCCAGCCCCAGCATTTT